This is a list of T cell receptor beta chains from one sample in a study of blood T cell repertoires in COVID-19. Some clones are missing from TCRdb's copy, which holds only in-frame ones; the method was immunoSEQ multiplex PCR. The data show some 250,000 clones, with roughly 80% seen just once and around 12% held by the top ten. The material sequenced was peripheral blood. Receptors originate from a woman aged 60-70 years with active or convalescent COVID-19. CDR3s include the opening cysteine and the closing phenylalanine or tryptophan. The D gene is left open where the match is weak. The size entry is marked missing in some rows and otherwise reads once, few, many or a size class.

>TRBJ1-5|NA|NA|TRBV7-6
CASSLAQNQPQHF
>TRBJ1-1|NA|NA|TRBV19
CASSIIRNTEAFF
>TRBJ1-2|NA|few|TRBV11-2
CASSLGVGGDGYTF
>TRBJ2-3|TRBD2|NA|TRBV19
CASTLGGGLDTQYF
>TRBJ2-7|TRBD1|NA|TRBV4-3
CASSQGTGMVYEQYF
>TRBJ2-1|TRBD1|NA|TRBV27
CASSPGQDEQFF
>TRBJ1-6|NA|few|TRBV9
CASSVSGWNSPLHF
>TRBJ1-2|TRBD1|NA|TRBV7-3
CASSLNGQGNYGYTF
>TRBJ1-3|TRBD1|NA|TRBV30
CACQTQGTSGNTIYF
>TRBJ2-1|TRBD1|NA|TRBV5-6
CASSTRTGAFSYNEQFF
>TRBJ2-3|NA|NA|TRBV10-3
CAISGRVSDTQYF
>TRBJ2-7|TRBD2|once|TRBV7-9
CASSLVGEGYEQYF
>TRBJ2-5|NA|few|TRBV9
CASSAGDPEQETQYF
>TRBJ1-6|TRBD1|NA|TRBV27
CASSYRPGGPRPLHF
>TRBJ2-1|TRBD2|NA|TRBV9
CASSVGLAGQYYNEQFF
>TRBJ1-5|NA|NA|TRBV10-3
CAISADRLGNQPQHF
>TRBJ1-1|NA|once|TRBV9
CASSVAGAGSVTEAFF
>TRBJ1-2|NA|NA|TRBV4-3
CASSQGQPLNYGYTF
>TRBJ1-4|TRBD1|NA|TRBV7-9
CASSTIPPGQGGLNEKLFF
>TRBJ1-1|TRBD1|NA|TRBV24-1
CATRATGGTEAFF
>TRBJ2-5|NA|once|TRBV6-1
CASSEVGRETQYF
>TRBJ1-2|TRBD1|once|TRBV7-9
CASSSDRGRAYGYTF
>TRBJ2-7|TRBD2|NA|TRBV15
CATSLAGGSYEQYF
>TRBJ2-1|NA|NA|TRBV2
CASSRGLSEQFF
>TRBJ2-3|NA|NA|TRBV6-5
CASSQIPVAESQYF